Following are 22 T cell receptor beta chains from one sample sequenced in a study of T cell clonality in common variable immunodeficiency. Sequenced by immunoSEQ multiplex PCR; TCRdb stores in-frame clones only, minus some. Altogether some 45,000 clones were found in the sample, and no singletons occur. The sequencing input was peripheral blood mononuclear cells. These receptors came from a person between 18 and 75 years old in good health.

This clone was seen repeatedly, ten times or more. This CDR3 reads CASSPVASGNKYEQYF. CDR3 bases read: TGTGCCAGTAGTCCGGTGGCGAGCGGGAACAAATACGAG. This rearrangement joins TRBV19 to TRBJ2-7, with TRBD2 matching over 7 bases. The read is 3 residues too short to cover the CDR3 end, so that end is filled in from the germline J gene. V lost 5 bases and J lost 4; bases outside the gene matches: 14. The germline V gene has CDR1 LNHDA and CDR2 SQIVND (reference sequence). The CDR3 spans 16 residues.

This clone has a count of ten or more. The CDR3 is cut off 3 residues early in the read; its end comes from the germline J gene. The rearrangement links TRBV7-2 to TRBJ2-2; the match to TRBD2 covers 7 bases. The CDR3 sequence is 15 residues long. With V trimmed by 5 bases and J by 7 bases, 10 bases remained unmatched. The germline CDR1 and CDR2 sequences are SGHTA and FQGNSA. The covered CDR3 bases are TGTGCCAGCAGCCCGGCTGCCGCGGGGGTCGGGGAG. Its translation is CASSPAAAGVGE. The whole CDR3 protein reads CASSPAAAGVGELFF.

As to this clone: The read terminates 3 residues before the CDR3 end, so the remaining end is supplied by the germline J gene. The rearrangement links TRBV6-2 or TRBV6-3 to TRBJ2-4, with TRBD1 as a possible D gene (5 bases). This CDR3 has 14 residues. Germline CDR1 and CDR2: MNHEY and SVGEGT. CDR3 loop: CASSSPTDNYGQYF. The CDR3 bases that were read are TGTGCCAGCAGTTCACCGACAGATAACTATGGT.

The sample holds many counts of this clone. From the germline J gene comes the end of the CDR3, since the read stops 3 residues before it. This chain links TRBV5-1 with TRBJ1-2, with D tentatively TRBD1 (6 bases). The germline gives CDR1 SGHRS, CDR2 YFSETQ. The length of the CDR3 is 15 residues. V dropped 0 bases and J dropped 2 bases, with 11 bases sitting between them. CDR3 bases read: TGCGCCAGCAGCTTGGTAGCAGGGGCGAACTATGGC. Its protein product is CASSLVAGANYG. The full CDR3 is CASSLVAGANYGYTF. Supplemented by reference TRBV5-1 and TRBJ1-2, the full variable domain reads KAGVTQTPRYLIKTRGQQVTLSCSPISGHRSVSWYQQTPGQGLQFLFEYFSETQRNKGNFPGRFSGRQFSNSRSEMNVSTLELGDSALYLCASSLVAGANYGYTFGSGTRLTVV.

This clone was seen ten or more times. The read comes to an end 3 residues before the CDR3 does, leaving the germline J gene to fill in the end. This chain connects TRBV20-1 to TRBJ1-2; the match to TRBD1 covers 7 bases. The J segment lost 5 bases and the V segment lost 4 bases, leaving 16 bases of the junction unmatched. This CDR3 comprises 16 residues. The germline V gene has CDR1 DFQATT and CDR2 SNEGSKA (reference sequence). The CDR3 loop is CSATTLLTDREYGYTF. The covered CDR3 bases are TGCAGTGCTACGACCCTTTTGACAGACAGGGAGTATGGC.

The sample holds many counts of this clone. The sequenced fragment ends 3 residues before the CDR3 boundary, so the rest is inferred from the germline J gene. The genes are TRBV11-2 and TRBJ2-7; TRBD1 might be the D (6 bases). There are 15 residues in the CDR3. CDR1 and CDR2 from the germline V gene are SGHAT and FQNNGV. V was cut by 4 bases and J by 0 bases, with 13 bases left in between. The part of the CDR3 DNA that was read is TGTGCCAGCAGCTCGGGACACTATAGCTCCTACGAG. This sequence encodes CASSSGHYSSYE. The entire CDR3 is CASSSGHYSSYEQYF.

This clone was found a few times. The read terminates 3 residues ahead of where the CDR3 ends, so the germline J gene completes it. The chain is built from TRBV25-1 and TRBJ1-2; D may be TRBD1 (6 bases). The CDR3 runs 13 residues. CDR1 and CDR2 from the germline V gene are MGHDK and SYGVNS. CDR3 DNA (partial): TGTGCCAGCAGCCGAGGGGACAATGAAGGC. Residues: CASSRGDNEG. The full CDR3 protein reads CASSRGDNEGYTF.

Concerning this clone itself: The read ends 3 residues shy of where the CDR3 ends; the end is completed using the germline J gene. This chain uses TRBV20-1 with TRBJ2-3, with D possibly TRBD2 on 6 matching bases. The CDR3 extends over 14 amino acids. CDR1 and CDR2 (germline): DFQATT, SNEGSKA (reference sequence). The CDR3 region is CSAATGLSNQPQYF. Incomplete CDR3 DNA: TGCAGTGCTGCTACGGGACTCTCGAATCAGCCG.

This clone appeared many times. Sequencing ends 3 residues short of the CDR3 end; the germline J gene provides the rest. The V call is TRBV10-3, the J call TRBJ2-5; TRBD1 matches 8 bases. This CDR3 has 15 amino acids. CDR1 and CDR2 from the germline V gene are ENHRY and SYGVKD. V gave up 2 bases and J gave up 4 bases; unmatched junction bases: 6. The CDR3: CAISEHRDRRETQYF. The CDR3 DNA, read in part, is TGTGCCATCAGTGAGCACCGGGACAGGCGAGAGACC.

Ten or more counts support this clone. The sequenced fragment ends 3 residues before the CDR3 boundary, so the rest is inferred from the germline J gene. This chain connects TRBV11-3 to TRBJ2-1, with D unresolved. Germline assignment: CDR1 SGHNT and CDR2 YENEEA. This CDR3 has 15 amino acids. V dropped 4 bases and J dropped 0 bases, with 10 bases sitting between them. CDR3 residues: CASSSLASSYNEQFF. Incomplete CDR3 DNA: TGTGCCAGCAGCTCCTTGGCCTCCTCCTACAATGAG. The full variable domain, its missing parts supplied by reference TRBV11-3 and TRBJ2-1, is EAGVVQSPRYKIIEKKQPVAFWCNPISGHNTLYWYLQNLGQGPELLIRYENEEAVDDSQLPKDRFSAERLKGVDSTLKIQPAELGDSAVYLCASSSLASSYNEQFFGPGTRLTVL.

There are many counts of this clone. The observed sequence ends 3 residues before the CDR3 terminus, with the missing tail filled in from the germline J gene. The chain combines TRBV5-1 with TRBJ2-3; 10 nucleotides line up with TRBD2. In germline, CDR1 is SGHRS, CDR2 YFSETQ. CDR3 length equals 16 residues. J lost 4 bases, V lost 1 base, and 6 bases had no gene match. The CDR3 protein is CASSLSLAGVADTQYF. The covered CDR3 bases are TGCGCCAGCAGCTTGAGCCTAGCGGGAGTGGCAGATACG.

The table lists this clone with many counts. The read ends 3 residues shy of where the CDR3 ends; the end is completed using the germline J gene. V and J are TRBV2 and TRBJ1-6, with D hard to call. Germline V gene lookup returns CDR1 SNHLY and CDR2 FYNNEI. V lost 1 base to trimming and J lost 7 bases, with 8 bases between them. The CDR3 covers 14 residues. The DNA read from the CDR3 is TGTGCCAGCAGTGAAGGCGGGCGGAATTCACCC. Its translation: CASSEGGRNSP. The full CDR3 protein reads CASSEGGRNSPLHF.

A note on this clone: The junction differs from germline at one of its ends, possibly a read error. The read terminates 3 residues before the CDR3 end, so the remaining end is supplied by the germline J gene. J is TRBJ1-2 and V is TRBV30, with D uncertain. Germline CDR1 GTSNPN, CDR2 SVGIG (reference sequence). This CDR3 has 14 amino acids. Partial CDR3 DNA: TGTGCCTGGAGTTCTTCTAGCGGGGTCTATGAC. This sequence encodes CAWSSSSGVYD. In full, the CDR3 is CAWSSSSGVYDYTF.

Many counts were recorded for this clone. The missing CDR3 end, 3 residues past where the read stops, is filled in from the germline J gene. The chain is built from TRBV2 and TRBJ2-1, with 12 positions matching TRBD2. V shed 8 bases and J 1 base; nucleotides not matched to a gene: 6. Per germline, CDR1 SNHLY and CDR2 FYNNEI. This CDR3 contains 16 residues. This CDR3 reads CASSLAGGPSYNEQFF. Incomplete CDR3 DNA: TGTGCCAGCTCCCTAGCGGGAGGGCCTTCCTACAATGAG.

This clone has at least ten counts. Sequencing ends 3 residues short of the CDR3 end; the germline J gene provides the rest. This chain uses TRBV20-1 with TRBJ1-5; D call uncertain. Trimming removed 0 bases at V and 2 bases at J, with 8 bases between. The CDR3 is made up of 14 amino acids. CDR1 and CDR2 from the germline V gene are DFQATT and SNEGSKA (reference sequence). Partial CDR3 DNA: TGCAGTGCTAGAGATCTTAGTGGCAATCAGCCC. This codes for CSARDLSGNQP. The full-length CDR3 reads as CSARDLSGNQPQHF.

This clone has at least ten counts. The read gets to within 3 residues of the CDR3 end, and the germline J gene fills in the rest. The chain uses TRBV5-1 and TRBJ2-7; D may be TRBD2 (5 bases). Germline loops: CDR1 SGHRS, CDR2 YFSETQ. CDR3 size: 14 residues. Trimming took 4 bases from V and 3 from J, leaving 14 bases between them. Partial CDR3 DNA: TGCGCCAGCAGCCGAAGCGGACCCGGCTACGAG. It codes for CASSRSGPGYE. The complete CDR3 protein is CASSRSGPGYEQYF.

The sample holds many counts of this clone. The read comes to an end 3 residues before the CDR3 does, leaving the germline J gene to fill in the end. The J gene is TRBJ2-7, the V gene TRBV2; TRBD2 matches at 9 bases. The CDR3 runs to 14 residues. Trimming at V came to 8 bases and at J to 5 bases, leaving 10 bases not matched to a gene. Germline V gene lookup returns CDR1 SNHLY and CDR2 FYNNEI. The CDR3 is CASDGGTSRDEQYF. The sequenced CDR3 bases are TGTGCCAGCGATGGGGGGACTAGCCGGGACGAG.

Many counts were recorded for this clone. The CDR3 end lies 3 residues beyond the end of the read and is filled in from the germline J gene. The chain employs TRBV20-1 and TRBJ1-2, with D perhaps TRBD1 (6 bases). The CDR3 length is 13 residues. Germline values: CDR1 DFQATT, CDR2 SNEGSKA (reference sequence). The covered CDR3 bases are TGCAGTGCTAGGGTTCCAGGGGTGGGAGGC. The encoded protein is CSARVPGVGG. From start to end, the CDR3 is CSARVPGVGGYTF.

This clone was observed a handful of times. The read ends 3 residues shy of where the CDR3 ends; the end is completed using the germline J gene. The rearrangement uses TRBV7-2 and TRBJ1-5, with TRBD1 as a possible D gene (5 bases). Trimming took off 0 bases at V and 7 bases at J, with 16 bases between the two ends. This CDR3 has 16 residues. Germline CDR1 reads SGHTA; CDR2 reads FQGNSA. CDR3 amino acids: CASSLAGREVGQPQHF. CDR3 DNA, as far as it was read: TGTGCCAGCAGCTTAGCTGGCAGGGAGGTGGGCCAGCCC.

This clone showed up many times. The read ends 3 residues before the CDR3 terminus; that terminus is restored from the germline J gene. This rearrangement joins TRBV16 to TRBJ1-4; maybe TRBD1 (5 bases). The CDR3 has 14 residues. With 2 bases removed from V and 2 bases from J, the gap between germline ends came to 6 bases. Looked up from germline, CDR1 is KGHSY and CDR2 is FQNENV. Incomplete CDR3 DNA: TGTGCCAGCAGCCAAGGGGCTACTAATGAAAAA. Translating gives CASSQGATNEK. The whole CDR3 sequence is CASSQGATNEKLFF.

Many counts were recorded for this clone. The CDR3 end falls 3 residues outside the read, so it is completed with the germline J gene. The chain has TRBV5-5 and TRBJ2-3; D tentatively fits TRBD1 or TRBD2 (5 bases each). V lost 3 bases, J lost 6 bases, and 17 bases lay in between. There are 15 residues in the CDR3. CDR1 is SGHKS and CDR2 is YYEKEE in the germline V gene (reference sequence). CDR3 DNA (partial): TGTGCCAGCAGCTCCGCCAGGGAGAGGTGGGATACG. Amino acids: CASSSARERWDT. In full, the CDR3 is CASSSARERWDTQYF. The full variable domain, in which reference TRBV5-5 and TRBJ2-3 provide the parts outside the CDR3, is DAGVTQSPTHLIKTRGQQVTLRCSPISGHKSVSWYQQVLGQGPQFIFQYYEKEERGRGNFPDRFSARQFPNYSSELNVNALLLGDSALYLCASSSARERWDTQYFGPGTRLTVL.

This clone appeared many times. The read halts 3 residues ahead of the CDR3 end, with the missing end drawn from the germline J gene. This sequence joins TRBV18 and TRBJ2-1, with 8 bases fitting TRBD1. The CDR3 sequence is 17 residues long. The germline V gene has CDR1 KGHSH and CDR2 LQKENI. V lost 2 bases to trimming and J lost 7 bases; unmatched junction nucleotides: 13. CDR3 protein: CASSPNHGRGLSNEQFF. Partial CDR3 DNA: TGTGCCAGCTCACCAAATCATGGCAGGGGGCTGTCAAATGAG.